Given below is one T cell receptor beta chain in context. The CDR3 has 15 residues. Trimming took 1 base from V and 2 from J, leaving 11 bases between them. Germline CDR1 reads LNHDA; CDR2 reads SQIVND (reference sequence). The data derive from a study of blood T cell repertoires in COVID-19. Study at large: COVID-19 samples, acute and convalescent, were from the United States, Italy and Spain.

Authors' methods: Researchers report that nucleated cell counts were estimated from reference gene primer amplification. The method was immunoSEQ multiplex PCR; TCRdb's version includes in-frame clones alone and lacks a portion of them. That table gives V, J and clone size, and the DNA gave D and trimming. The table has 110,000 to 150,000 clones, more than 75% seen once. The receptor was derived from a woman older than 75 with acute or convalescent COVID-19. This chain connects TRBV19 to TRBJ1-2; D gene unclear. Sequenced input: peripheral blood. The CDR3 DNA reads TGTGCCAGTAGTATAGCCCATACAGAGAACTATGGCTACACCTTC. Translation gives CASSIAHTENYGYTF.